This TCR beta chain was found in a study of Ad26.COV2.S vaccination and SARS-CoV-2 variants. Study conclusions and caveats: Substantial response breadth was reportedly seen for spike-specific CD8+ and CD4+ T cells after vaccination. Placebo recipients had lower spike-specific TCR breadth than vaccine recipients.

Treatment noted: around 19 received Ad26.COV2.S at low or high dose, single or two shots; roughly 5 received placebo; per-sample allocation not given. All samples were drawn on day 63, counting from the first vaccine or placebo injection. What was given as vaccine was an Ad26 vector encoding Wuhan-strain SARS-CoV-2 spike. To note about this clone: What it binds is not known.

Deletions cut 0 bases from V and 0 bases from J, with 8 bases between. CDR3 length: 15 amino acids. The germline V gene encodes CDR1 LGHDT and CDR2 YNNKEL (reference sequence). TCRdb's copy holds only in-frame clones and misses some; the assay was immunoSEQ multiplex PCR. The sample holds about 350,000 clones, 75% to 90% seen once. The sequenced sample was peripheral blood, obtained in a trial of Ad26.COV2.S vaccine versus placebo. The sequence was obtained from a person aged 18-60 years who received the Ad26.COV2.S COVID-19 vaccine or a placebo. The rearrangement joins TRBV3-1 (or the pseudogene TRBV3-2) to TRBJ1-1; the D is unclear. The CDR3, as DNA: TGTGCCAGCAGCCAAGATATGGGGATGAACACTGAAGCTTTCTTT. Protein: CASSQDMGMNTEAFF.